Listed below are T cell receptor beta chains from one sample, sequenced in a study of shared clonotypes between healthy human individuals. Repertoires were generated with immunoSEQ multiplex PCR, while TCRdb's copy carries only in-frame clones and drops some. Here the sample spans some 450,000 clones, roughly 80% being singletons. Sequencing was performed on PBMCs. The receptor source for this set is a woman in her 40s in good health. Some clones in this sample may be carry-over from other donors' samples. The CDR3 runs from the conserved cysteine through the conserved F or W. Each record gives: V gene, J gene, CDR3 protein.

v_call: TRBV5-1; j_call: TRBJ2-7; cdr3_aa: CASSFRLAGGLAYEQYF
v_call: TRBV5-6; j_call: TRBJ1-5; cdr3_aa: CASSFGRTGQPQHF
v_call: TRBV13; j_call: TRBJ2-3; cdr3_aa: CASSPMEAEDTQYF
v_call: TRBV11-1; j_call: TRBJ2-3; cdr3_aa: CASSLNRGSTDTQYF
v_call: TRBV7-9; j_call: TRBJ1-1; cdr3_aa: CASSSIFGATEAFF
v_call: TRBV7-3; j_call: TRBJ2-7; cdr3_aa: CDSSAGLASNEQYF
v_call: TRBV2; j_call: TRBJ2-7; cdr3_aa: CASSAERGYEQYF
v_call: TRBV5-1; j_call: TRBJ1-3; cdr3_aa: CASSPEAGNTIYF
v_call: TRBV19; j_call: TRBJ2-7; cdr3_aa: CASSIGGAYEQYF
v_call: TRBV28; j_call: TRBJ2-7; cdr3_aa: CASSFPGMGSHEQYF
v_call: TRBV28; j_call: TRBJ2-1; cdr3_aa: CASSLFGSSYNEQFF
v_call: TRBV2; j_call: TRBJ2-3; cdr3_aa: CASTQGLTSTDTQYF
v_call: TRBV7-2; j_call: TRBJ1-2; cdr3_aa: CASSLSGQGTYGYTF
v_call: TRBV7-2; j_call: TRBJ2-1; cdr3_aa: CASRWDNSDEQFF
v_call: TRBV29-1; j_call: TRBJ2-3; cdr3_aa: CSVDLEVSSTDTQYF
v_call: TRBV30; j_call: TRBJ2-7; cdr3_aa: CACLKTSPKSYEQYF